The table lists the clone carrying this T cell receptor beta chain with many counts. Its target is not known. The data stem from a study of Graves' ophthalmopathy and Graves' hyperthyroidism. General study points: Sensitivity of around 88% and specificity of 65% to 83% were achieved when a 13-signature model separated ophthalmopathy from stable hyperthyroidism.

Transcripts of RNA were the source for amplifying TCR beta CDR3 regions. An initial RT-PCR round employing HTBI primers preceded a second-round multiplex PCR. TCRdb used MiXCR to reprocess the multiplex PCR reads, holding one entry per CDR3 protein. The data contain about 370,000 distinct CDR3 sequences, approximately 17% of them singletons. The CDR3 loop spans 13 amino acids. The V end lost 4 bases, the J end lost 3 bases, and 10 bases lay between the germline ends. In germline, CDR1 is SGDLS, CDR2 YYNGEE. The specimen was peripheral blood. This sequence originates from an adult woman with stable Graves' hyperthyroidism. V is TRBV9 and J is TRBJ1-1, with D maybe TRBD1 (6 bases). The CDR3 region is CASSREGDTEAFF. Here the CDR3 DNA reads TGTGCCAGCAGCCGAGAGGGGGACACTGAAGCTTTCTTT.